The rows below give T cell receptor beta chains drawn from one sample of a study of shared clonotypes between healthy human individuals. Generated by immunoSEQ multiplex PCR, the TCRdb table keeps only in-frame clones and is missing some. The table lists under 1,100,000 clones, around 78% of them singletons. The specimen was memory CD4+ T cells from PBMCs. All receptors derive from a man aged 18-30 years in good health. Some clones in this sample may be carry-over from other donors' samples. The CDR3 runs from the conserved cysteine through the conserved F or W. D genes are given only for firm matches. The size of a clone is reported for some rows only, either as once, few or many, or as a class for expanded clones.

cdr3_nt: TGCAGCGTTGAAGATCGTGGGACAGGGGTTAACTATGGCTACACCTTC
cdr3_aa: CSVEDRGTGVNYGYTF
d_call: TRBD1
clone_size: many
v_call: TRBV29-1
j_call: TRBJ1-2

cdr3_nt: TGTGCCAGCAGCTACCCCGACAGGGGAAGCACTGAAGCTTTCTTT
cdr3_aa: CASSYPDRGSTEAFF
d_call: TRBD1
clone_size: -
v_call: TRBV11-3
j_call: TRBJ1-1

cdr3_nt: TGTGCCAGCAGTGACTTAAGGAGCAGCCGCGGCACTGAAGCTTTCTTT
cdr3_aa: CASSDLRSSRGTEAFF
d_call: -
clone_size: -
v_call: TRBV6-1
j_call: TRBJ1-1

cdr3_nt: TGTGCCAGCTCACCGGGGAGGACAGTGGACTATGGCTACACCTTC
cdr3_aa: CASSPGRTVDYGYTF
d_call: -
clone_size: -
v_call: TRBV18
j_call: TRBJ1-2

cdr3_nt: TGCGCCAGCAGCGGGACTTCCCCGTACGAGCAGTACTTC
cdr3_aa: CASSGTSPYEQYF
d_call: -
clone_size: -
v_call: TRBV5-1
j_call: TRBJ2-7

cdr3_nt: TGTGCCAGCAGCTTGGGGCAGAACAATGAGCAGTTCTTC
cdr3_aa: CASSLGQNNEQFF
d_call: -
clone_size: -
v_call: TRBV7-2
j_call: TRBJ2-1

cdr3_nt: TGTGCCAGCAGCGTCCCTCAGGGTGGAGGTACGCAGTATTTT
cdr3_aa: CASSVPQGGGTQYF
d_call: -
clone_size: few
v_call: TRBV5-4
j_call: TRBJ2-3

cdr3_nt: TGCAGTGGAACCCGGGGGGAGACCCAGTACTTC
cdr3_aa: CSGTRGETQYF
d_call: -
clone_size: -
v_call: TRBV20-1
j_call: TRBJ2-5

cdr3_nt: TGTGCCACCAAGGTGGGGGGGGCCGTAGAGACCCAGTACTTC
cdr3_aa: CATKVGGAVETQYF
d_call: -
clone_size: -
v_call: TRBV19
j_call: TRBJ2-5

cdr3_nt: TGTGCCAGCAGCCCCAGTGGGGTGGGGCACACTGAAGCTTTCTTT
cdr3_aa: CASSPSGVGHTEAFF
d_call: -
clone_size: -
v_call: TRBV7-2
j_call: TRBJ1-1

cdr3_nt: TGCGCCAGCAGCTACCGACAGGGCAGTCAGCCCCAGCATTTT
cdr3_aa: CASSYRQGSQPQHF
d_call: TRBD1
clone_size: few
v_call: TRBV5-1
j_call: TRBJ1-5

cdr3_nt: TGTGCCAGCACCCGACAGGGGGACTACGAGCAGTACTTC
cdr3_aa: CASTRQGDYEQYF
d_call: TRBD1
clone_size: -
v_call: TRBV28
j_call: TRBJ2-7

cdr3_nt: TGTGCCATCAGTGAGCACGTGACTAGCGGGAGGGGAGATACGCAGTATTTT
cdr3_aa: CAISEHVTSGRGDTQYF
d_call: TRBD2
clone_size: -
v_call: TRBV10-3
j_call: TRBJ2-3

cdr3_nt: TGTGCCAGCAGCGGAAACAGACAAGAGACCCAGTACTTC
cdr3_aa: CASSGNRQETQYF
d_call: -
clone_size: -
v_call: TRBV7-6
j_call: TRBJ2-5

cdr3_nt: TGCAGTGCTAGAGACACCCGGTCACTGTTTTTT
cdr3_aa: CSARDTRSLFF
d_call: -
clone_size: -
v_call: TRBV20-1
j_call: TRBJ1-4

cdr3_nt: TGTGCCAGCAGTTTCGGGACAGCTAACTATGGCTACACCTTC
cdr3_aa: CASSFGTANYGYTF
d_call: TRBD1
clone_size: -
v_call: TRBV28
j_call: TRBJ1-2

cdr3_nt: TGTGCCAGCAGTCTACCCGGGACTAGCGGGGACGAGCAGTACTTC
cdr3_aa: CASSLPGTSGDEQYF
d_call: TRBD2
clone_size: -
v_call: TRBV2
j_call: TRBJ2-7

cdr3_nt: TGTGCCAGCAGGCGTACAGGGCACTCTGGAAACACCATATATTTT
cdr3_aa: CASRRTGHSGNTIYF
d_call: -
clone_size: -
v_call: TRBV28
j_call: TRBJ1-3

cdr3_nt: TGTGCCAGCAGTGGCCAAAGGCCGGGGAATGAAAAACTGTTTTTT
cdr3_aa: CASSGQRPGNEKLFF
d_call: -
clone_size: many
v_call: TRBV2
j_call: TRBJ1-4

cdr3_nt: TGCGCCAGCAGCCAGGAGGGGGCGCGGGATCAAGCTTTCTTT
cdr3_aa: CASSQEGARDQAFF
d_call: TRBD1
clone_size: -
v_call: TRBV4-1
j_call: TRBJ1-1

cdr3_nt: TGTGCCACCAGCAGAGAGACCGGGACTAGTTTTTCAGATACGCAGTATTTT
cdr3_aa: CATSRETGTSFSDTQYF
d_call: TRBD2
clone_size: -
v_call: TRBV15
j_call: TRBJ2-3

cdr3_nt: TGTGCCACCAGCAGAGTGGGCGAGACCCAGTACTTC
cdr3_aa: CATSRVGETQYF
d_call: -
clone_size: -
v_call: TRBV15
j_call: TRBJ2-5

cdr3_nt: TGTGCCAGCAGCCTCCAGGGGTTTGGCGAGCAGTACTTC
cdr3_aa: CASSLQGFGEQYF
d_call: -
clone_size: -
v_call: TRBV7-9
j_call: TRBJ2-7

cdr3_nt: TGTGCCAGCAGCTTAGTAACAGGGGGTACTGAAGCTTTCTTT
cdr3_aa: CASSLVTGGTEAFF
d_call: TRBD1
clone_size: -
v_call: TRBV7-9
j_call: TRBJ1-1

cdr3_nt: TGTGCCAGCAGTTTTTGGGACAGGCGCGACGAGCAGTACTTC
cdr3_aa: CASSFWDRRDEQYF
d_call: TRBD1
clone_size: -
v_call: TRBV27
j_call: TRBJ2-7

cdr3_nt: TGTGCCAGCAGCCCGGGGACTAGGGGACGGGATGAGCAGTTCTTC
cdr3_aa: CASSPGTRGRDEQFF
d_call: TRBD2
clone_size: -
v_call: TRBV5-8
j_call: TRBJ2-1

cdr3_nt: -
cdr3_aa: CASSSSSGVYGYTF
d_call: -
clone_size: few
v_call: TRBV28
j_call: TRBJ1-2

cdr3_nt: TGTGCCAGCAGCCGGAGCCCGGACAGGGTCTATGGCTACACCTTC
cdr3_aa: CASSRSPDRVYGYTF
d_call: TRBD1
clone_size: few
v_call: TRBV7-2
j_call: TRBJ1-2